These T cell receptor beta chains were read from a single sample in a study of neurological immune-mediated disorders. TCRdb analysed the 5' RACE reads with MiXCR anew, one entry per CDR3 protein. The data show more than 30,000 distinct CDR3 sequences, approximately 4.4% seen once. The source material was PBMCs. All receptors derive from a man between 18 and 29 years old in good health. The conserved cysteine and the conserved F or W are not part of the CDR3 here. The order of the fields is V gene, J gene, CDR3 protein.

TRBV20-1	TRBJ1-1	SAREGNMNTEAF
TRBV5-6	TRBJ2-7	ASSAETGLTYEQY
TRBV5-1	TRBJ2-2	ASSLPGQVTRELF
TRBV27	TRBJ2-3	ASSFGRTTDTQY
TRBV4-1	TRBJ2-7	ASSHGQYYEQY
TRBV7-2	TRBJ2-4	ASSRDRLDIQY
TRBV6-5	TRBJ1-6	ASSYIGQGGYSDNSPLH
TRBV6-5	TRBJ1-6	ASSYGDNRKNSPLH
TRBV20-1	TRBJ1-4	SASQTGGSEKLF
TRBV5-1	TRBJ2-6	ASSATTDGFSGANVLT
TRBV5-1	TRBJ1-1	ASSGAQGRGTEAF
TRBV3-1	TRBJ2-1	ASSQEPSGEQF
TRBV7-8	TRBJ1-6	ASSINPGLYNSPLH
TRBV11-3	TRBJ2-2	ASSPGTSTGELF
TRBV7-6	TRBJ2-6	ASSLESSGANVLT
TRBV20-1	TRBJ2-1	SARDLRGDLDNEQF
TRBV18	TRBJ1-6	ASSLTERSRQSKSSPLH
TRBV4-2	TRBJ1-4	ASSQMAGVNEKLF
TRBV6-2/TRBV6-3	TRBJ2-1	ASSYSFARNEQF
TRBV5-1	TRBJ2-3	ASSPGTSGNTDTQY
TRBV20-1	TRBJ2-5	SAREGLAQETQY
TRBV5-1	TRBJ1-1	ASSLGDRRDTEAF
TRBV11-2	TRBJ1-1	ASAISEGYTEAF
TRBV12-3/TRBV12-4	TRBJ2-7	ASTHAGRNSYEQY
TRBV20-1	TRBJ2-5	SAPNWGIQETQY
TRBV2	TRBJ1-5	ASSLQGGNQPQH
TRBV7-9	TRBJ2-7	ASSLTTGGAGDEQY
TRBV5-5	TRBJ1-2	ASSLVGRGPEGYT
TRBV5-5	TRBJ2-7	ASSLEPLSGQQY
TRBV9	TRBJ2-3	ASSVGWTGSDTQY
TRBV11-3	TRBJ2-1	ASSLGQYSYNEQF
TRBV4-3	TRBJ2-7	ASSQEVTVTYEQY
TRBV29-1	TRBJ2-7	SARDSEYEQY
TRBV5-6	TRBJ2-5	ASSLVGSEQETQY
TRBV25-1	TRBJ2-3	ASSPSGSTDTQY
TRBV5-1	TRBJ2-7	ASTSGGPYEQY